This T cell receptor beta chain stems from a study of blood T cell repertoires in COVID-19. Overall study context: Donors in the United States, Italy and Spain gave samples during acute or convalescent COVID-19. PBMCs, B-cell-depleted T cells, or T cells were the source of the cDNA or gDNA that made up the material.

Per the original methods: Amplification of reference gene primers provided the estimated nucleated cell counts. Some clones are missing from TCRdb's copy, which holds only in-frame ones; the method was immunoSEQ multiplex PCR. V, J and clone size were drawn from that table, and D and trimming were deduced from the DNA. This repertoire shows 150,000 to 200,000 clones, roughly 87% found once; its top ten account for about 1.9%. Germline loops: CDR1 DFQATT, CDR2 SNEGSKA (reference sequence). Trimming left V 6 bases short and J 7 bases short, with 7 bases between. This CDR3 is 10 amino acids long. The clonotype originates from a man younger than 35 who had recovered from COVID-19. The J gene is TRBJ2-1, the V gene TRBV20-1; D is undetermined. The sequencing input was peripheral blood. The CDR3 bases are TGCAGTGCCTCCTCGAATGAGCAGTTCTTC. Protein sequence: CSASSNEQFF.